This T cell receptor beta chain was profiled in a study of CD8+CD57+ T cells in acquired aplastic anemia. Patients who underwent sequencing had shown CD8+CD57+ cell expansion by flow cytometry. Genomic DNA was employed as the template in profiling TCR beta VDJ and CDR3. Each CDR3 protein gets one entry after TCRdb re-called the reads with MiXCR. The sample has about 120,000 distinct CDR3 sequences, approximately 61% seen once. In germline, CDR1 is KGHDR, CDR2 SFDVKD. The V end was cut by 4 bases, the J end by 0 bases, with 5 bases between. This CDR3 is built from 13 residues. Sequencing was carried out using sorted CD4+, CD8+, or CD8+CD57+ T cells (not recorded which) from PBMCs. The chain combines TRBV24-1 with TRBJ1-1; unclear D gene. The sequence derives from a human donor with aplastic anemia. The CDR3 is CATSDSVNTEAFF. The DNA for the CDR3 is TGTGCCACCAGTGACTCAGTGAACACTGAAGCTTTCTTT.